This T cell receptor beta chain was obtained from a study of T cells in Graves' hyperthyroidism and ophthalmopathy. In the case of this clonotype: Its antigen remains unidentified.

Authors of the study amplified TCR beta CDR3 regions from RNA transcripts. A set of HTBI primers served as the primers for a first-round RT-PCR of the TCR CDR3. TCRdb processed the multiplex PCR reads anew with MiXCR; each CDR3 protein has one entry. This table holds some 560,000 distinct CDR3 sequences, around 16% found once. Patients aged 18 to 65 had newly diagnosed hyperthyroidism lasting under 2 months. Trimming left V 6 bases short and J 7 bases short, with 18 bases between. The CDR3 covers 14 residues. The germline V gene has CDR1 MNHEY and CDR2 SVGEGT. Study-wide results and limits: Ophthalmopathy was predicted by the model a median of approximately six months ahead of onset. Most thyroid clonotypes expanded above 0.001 appeared in blood too.

The receptor was derived from a woman aged 25 to 39 with Graves' hyperthyroidism. The chain links TRBV6-2 or TRBV6-3 to TRBJ1-1; weak D call: TRBD1 (6 bases). The specimen was blood. CDR3 in DNA: TGTGCCAGCAGCGCCGGTTGGGGGGCTGATGAAGCTTTCTTT. Encoded protein: CASSAGWGADEAFF.